Shown below are 16 T cell receptor beta chains from a single sample sequenced in a study of OX40 agonist ivuxolimab in advanced cancers. Profiling relied on immunoSEQ multiplex PCR, and the TCRdb table lists in-frame clones only, not all of them. Of about 68,000 clones in the sample, more than 70% were seen once. The source was CD4+ or CD8+ T cells sorted from blood, collected in a trial of the OX40 agonist ivuxolimab. The receptors come from an adult with an advanced solid tumor such as melanoma, head and neck, liver or kidney cancer.

The chain is built from TRBV5-1 and TRBJ1-2; D gene ambiguous. Germline lookup yields CDR1 SGHRS and CDR2 YFSETQ. Trimming removed 5 bases at V and 6 bases at J, with 11 bases between. The CDR3 totals 12 residues. The CDR3: CASRQDYDGYTF. CDR3 DNA sequence: TGCGCCAGCAGGCAGGATTATGATGGCTACACCTTC.

The chain couples TRBV6-5 to TRBJ1-1; perhaps TRBD1 as D (6 bases). The CDR3 consists of 15 residues. Germline V gene data show CDR1 as MNHEY and CDR2 as SVGAGI. Trimming took off 5 bases at V and 4 bases at J, with 17 bases between the two ends. In DNA form, the CDR3 reads TGTGCCAGCAGTCCAGGTGGGGGGCACAGCACTGAAGCTTTCTTT. Protein sequence: CASSPGGGHSTEAFF.

The genes are TRBV18 and TRBJ1-2, with 7 positions matching TRBD1. This CDR3 contains 13 residues. Germline CDR1 reads KGHSH; CDR2 reads LQKENI. Unmatched junction bases numbered 2, after V lost 1 base and J lost 6 bases. CDR3 region: CASSPQGADGYTF. CDR3 DNA: TGTGCCAGCTCACCACAGGGGGCCGATGGCTACACCTTC. The variable domain in full, completed from reference TRBV18 and TRBJ1-2, reads NAGVMQNPRHLVRRRGQEARLRCSPMKGHSHVYWYRQLPEEGLKFMVYLQKENIIDESGMPKERFSAEFPKEGPSILRIQQVVRGDSAAYFCASSPQGADGYTFGSGTRLTVV.

This clone was seen a single time. This chain links TRBV7-9 with TRBJ1-6, with D tentatively TRBD1 (5 bases). Trimming pared 1 base from V and 7 bases from J, leaving 11 bases between. The CDR3 sequence is 15 residues long. Germline assignment: CDR1 SEHNR and CDR2 FQNEAQ (reference sequence). This chain's CDR3 is CASSLDGGSNSPLHF. CDR3 nucleotide sequence: TGTGCCAGCAGCTTAGACGGGGGATCCAATTCACCCCTCCACTTT.

The J gene is TRBJ2-6, the V gene TRBV30; tentatively, D is TRBD1 (6 bases). Between the trimmed V and J ends, which lost 5 bases and 1 base, there was a span of 9 bases. The germline V gene encodes CDR1 GTSNPN and CDR2 SVGIG (reference sequence). The CDR3 extends over 14 amino acids. The CDR3 DNA follows: TGTGCCTGGTCTACAGGGTCTGGGGCCAACGTCCTGACTTTC. Amino acids: CAWSTGSGANVLTF.

The J gene is TRBJ1-1, the V gene TRBV7-2; maybe TRBD1 (5 bases). The CDR3 totals 15 residues. Trimming pared 2 bases from V and 1 base from J, leaving 11 bases between. CDR1 and CDR2 from the germline V gene are SGHTA and FQGNSA. The CDR3 sequence: CASSLRGVGNTEAFF. CDR3 sequence (DNA): TGTGCCAGCAGCTTAAGGGGTGTGGGGAACACTGAAGCTTTCTTT.

This chain joins TRBV5-4 and TRBJ2-1, with a possible D match to TRBD2 (5 bases). The CDR3 length is 15 residues. Per the germline V gene, CDR1 is SGHNT and CDR2 is YYREEE (reference sequence). Deletions cut 2 bases from V and 4 bases from J, with 13 bases between. The CDR3 loop reads CASSLDAREYNEQFF. The DNA for the CDR3 is TGTGCCAGCAGCTTAGACGCTAGGGAGTACAATGAGCAGTTCTTC.

For this clone: This sample includes further DNA sequences coding for the same CDR3. The rearrangement links TRBV9 to TRBJ2-2; 12 bases line up with TRBD2. Germline values: CDR1 SGDLS, CDR2 YYNGEE. This CDR3 has 18 amino acids. J gave up 4 bases and V 0 bases, and 7 bases lay outside the gene matches. The CDR3 nucleotides read TGTGCCAGCAGCGTAGGGCTAGCGGGGGGGCCTGGCACCGGGGAGCTGTTTTTT. As protein: CASSVGLAGGPGTGELFF.

In its sample, this clone was seen a few times. The chain uses TRBV2 and TRBJ1-4, with a weak D call TRBD1 (5 bases). The CDR3 runs to 15 residues. Germline CDR1 and CDR2: SNHLY and FYNNEI. V lost 3 bases and J 7 bases, leaving 15 bases between the germline ends. CDR3 amino acids: CASSDWGRGVEKLFF. CDR3 DNA: TGTGCCAGCAGTGATTGGGGCCGCGGGGTTGAAAAACTGTTTTTT.

The chain recombines TRBV7-2 with TRBJ2-2, with a tentative D call TRBD2 (5 bases). Trimming shortened V by 2 bases and J by 1 base, and 5 bases separated the two germline ends. The germline CDR1 and CDR2 sequences are SGHTA and FQGNSA. The CDR3 consists of 14 residues. CDR3 DNA: TGTGCCAGCAGCTTACGGGGGAACACCGGGGAGCTGTTTTTT. Amino acid sequence: CASSLRGNTGELFF.

V gene TRBV2 combines with J gene TRBJ2-7; no reliable D call. V lost 7 bases to trimming and J lost 3 bases, with 13 bases between them. CDR1 is SNHLY, CDR2 FYNNEI, per germline. The CDR3 loop spans 13 amino acids. In DNA form, the CDR3 reads TGTGCCAGCAAAGAGATATCAGACTACGAGCAGTACTTC. Encoded protein: CASKEISDYEQYF.

The chain combines TRBV14 with TRBJ1-1; TRBD1 aligns across 10 bases. Germline V gives CDR1 SGHDN, CDR2 FVKESK. The V gene end was trimmed by 5 bases and the J gene end by 5 bases; junction bases not matched to a gene: 2. This CDR3 has 13 amino acids. CDR3 amino acids: CASSGQGGTEAFF. CDR3 coding DNA: TGTGCCAGCAGCGGACAGGGGGGGACTGAAGCTTTCTTT.

The count of this clone is one. The chain is built from TRBV11-2 and TRBJ2-7; 9 bases align to TRBD1. The CDR3 is 15 amino acids. J lost 3 bases, V lost 3 bases, and 6 bases had no gene match. The germline V gene encodes CDR1 SGHAT and CDR2 FQNNGV. CDR3 sequence reads: CASSLWTGAYYEQYF. The DNA for the CDR3 is TGTGCCAGCAGCTTGTGGACAGGGGCCTACTACGAGCAGTACTTC.

For this clone: At one of its ends the junction is not consistent with the germline gene, which may arise from a read error. The chain recombines TRBV11-2 with TRBJ1-2; 7 bases line up with TRBD1. This CDR3 contains 12 residues. CDR1 and CDR2 (germline): SGHAT, FQNNGV. For the CDR3, the DNA is TGTGCCAGCAGCTTAACCAGGGGGAAAGTTCGATTC. Its translation: CASSLTRGKVRF.

V is TRBV6-5 and J is TRBJ2-7; D ambiguous. Germline V gene data show CDR1 as MNHEY and CDR2 as SVGAGI. The CDR3 contains 13 residues. Trimming took off 6 bases at V and 2 bases at J, with 11 bases between the two ends. Here the CDR3 reads CASSQFSPYEQYF. CDR3 DNA sequence: TGTGCCAGCAGCCAATTTTCTCCCTACGAGCAGTACTTC.

This rearrangement joins TRBV27 to TRBJ2-1; 8 bases align to TRBD1. The CDR3 sequence is 14 residues long. From germline, CDR1 is MNHEY and CDR2 SMNVEV (reference sequence). The V segment lost 5 bases and the J segment 6 bases; nucleotides outside the gene matches: 6. The CDR3 region has the DNA TGTGCCAGCAGTCGACAGGGGATGGTCAATGAGCAGTTCTTC. Protein sequence: CASSRQGMVNEQFF.